Below, 32 T cell receptor beta chains from the same sample are listed, as sequenced in a study of T cell changes during pregnancy in multiple sclerosis. The assay was immunoSEQ multiplex PCR, and TCRdb's table has in-frame clones only and misses some. The sample has around 66,000 clones, roughly 90% seen once. The material was peripheral blood, obtained in the first trimester of pregnancy. The receptor source for this set is a female donor in good health, enrolled as a control in a pregnancy study.

The chain couples TRBV13 to TRBJ2-3; perhaps TRBD1 as D (6 bases). The CDR3 consists of 15 residues. Germline V gives CDR1 PRHDT, CDR2 FYEKMQ (reference sequence). Deletions cut 9 bases from V and 4 bases from J, with 20 bases between. The chain's CDR3 is CASMGRNKGADTQYF. In DNA, the CDR3 is TGTGCCAGTATGGGACGGAATAAGGGGGCAGATACGCAGTATTTT.

The CDR3 reads CASRRQGASPYNEQFF. CDR3 nucleotide sequence: TGTGCCAGCAGACGACAGGGGGCATCCCCCTACAATGAGCAGTTCTTC. The chain links TRBV7-9 to TRBJ2-1, with 10 bases identical to TRBD1. The CDR3 totals 16 residues. The V and J ends lost 6 bases and 2 bases, in that order; junction bases with no gene match: 7. Germline V gene sequence: CDR1 SEHNR, CDR2 FQNEAQ (reference sequence).

The chain uses TRBV19 and TRBJ1-4; perhaps TRBD1 as D (6 bases). Germline values: CDR1 LNHDA, CDR2 SQIVND (reference sequence). The CDR3 is made up of 15 amino acids. V was trimmed by 5 bases and J by 0 bases, leaving 10 bases between them. The CDR3 nucleotides read TGTGCCAGTAGTCGACAGGTTTCAACTAATGAAAAACTGTTTTTT. As protein: CASSRQVSTNEKLFF. Combining the CDR3 with reference TRBV19 and TRBJ1-4 gives the whole variable domain DGGITQSPKYLFRKEGQNVTLSCEQNLNHDAMYWYRQDPGQGLRLIYYSQIVNDFQKGDIAEGYSVSREKKESFPLTVTSAQKNPTAFYLCASSRQVSTNEKLFFGSGTQLSVL.

This clone has just one count. The rearrangement joins TRBV4-2 to TRBJ1-3; D call uncertain. Germline CDR1 reads LGHNA; CDR2 reads YNFKEQ. The CDR3 is 15 amino acids. The V and J ends lost 4 bases and 0 bases respectively, with 10 bases between them. In nucleotides, the CDR3 is TGTGCCAGCAGCCGGATGGAGTTCTCTGGAAACACCATATATTTT. Translated, it gives CASSRMEFSGNTIYF.

V gene TRBV27 combines with J gene TRBJ1-5; D is perhaps TRBD1 (5 bases). CDR3 length equals 14 residues. The V gene lost 6 bases and the J gene lost 3 bases, with 12 bases spanning the gap. Germline CDR1 and CDR2: MNHEY and SMNVEV (reference sequence). CDR3 sequence reads: CASSLQGPNQPQHF. The CDR3 region has the DNA TGTGCCAGCAGCCTTCAGGGTCCCAATCAGCCCCAGCATTTT.

The V call is TRBV7-9, the J call TRBJ2-7, with TRBD1 identical over 8 bases. The V and J ends lost 4 bases and 1 base, in that order; junction bases with no gene match: 9. This CDR3 is 16 amino acids long. Germline CDR1 reads SEHNR; CDR2 reads FQNEAQ (reference sequence). CDR3 amino acids: CASSSPDREISYEQYF. The CDR3 nucleotides read TGTGCCAGCAGCTCTCCGGACAGGGAAATATCCTACGAGCAGTACTTC.

The chain joins TRBV4-1 to TRBJ1-5; possibly TRBD1 for D (6 bases). Per germline, CDR1 MGHRA and CDR2 YSYEKL. V was shortened by 6 bases and J by 0 bases, with 15 bases between the two germline ends. This CDR3 is built from 16 residues. The DNA for the CDR3 is TGCGCCAGCAGTCCCTCCCCACAGGGTAGCAATCAGCCCCAGCATTTT. Amino acids: CASSPSPQGSNQPQHF.

V gene TRBV6-1 combines with J gene TRBJ1-1, with unresolved D. The germline V gene has CDR1 MNHNS and CDR2 SASEGT. This CDR3 has 13 amino acids. Trimming stripped 7 bases from V and 2 bases from J, with 11 bases between. CDR3 sequence reads: CASKAGLNTEAFF. CDR3 sequence (DNA): TGTGCCAGCAAGGCAGGTCTAAACACTGAAGCTTTCTTT.

On this clone itself: At one boundary the junction diverges from the germline segment, which might be a read error. The V gene is TRBV11-2, the J gene TRBJ2-7; maybe TRBD2 (6 bases). CDR1 SGHAT and CDR2 FQNNGV come from the germline V gene. This CDR3 is 16 amino acids long. The CDR3, as DNA: TGTGCCAGCAGCGTAGATGACGCCGGGGGTGTCTACGAGCAGTACTTC. Protein product: CASSVDDAGGVYEQYF.

V is TRBV25-1 and J is TRBJ1-2; D is unresolved. Germline CDR1 reads MGHDK; CDR2 reads SYGVNS. The CDR3 is made up of 16 amino acids. V was cut by 0 bases and J by 2 bases, with 13 bases left in between. CDR3 protein: CASSEYIGDGNYGYTF. The CDR3 nucleotides read TGTGCCAGCAGTGAATACATCGGGGATGGGAACTATGGCTACACCTTC.

The chain employs TRBV29-1 and TRBJ2-3; D unresolved. In germline, CDR1 is SQVTM, CDR2 ANQGSEA. Trimming shortened V by 8 bases and J by 5 bases, and 11 bases separated the two germline ends. The CDR3 is made up of 11 amino acids. DNA of the CDR3: TGCAGCCCAGGCAGTGTAGATACGCAGTATTTT. This encodes CSPGSVDTQYF.

J is TRBJ2-1 and V is TRBV15; D perhaps matches TRBD1 (7 bases). CDR1 LNHNV and CDR2 YYDKDF come from the germline V gene (reference sequence). This CDR3 contains 13 residues. Trimming took off 5 bases at V and 8 bases at J, with 13 bases between the two ends. The CDR3 sequence is CATSFQGGDEQFF. The CDR3 nucleotides read TGTGCCACCAGCTTCCAGGGGGGAGATGAGCAGTTCTTC.

This clone appeared a single time. The chain's CDR3 is CASSPRTGAAYGYTF. DNA for the CDR3: TGTGCCAGCAGCCCGAGGACAGGGGCGGCCTATGGCTACACCTTC. The chain joins TRBV7-2 to TRBJ1-2, with TRBD1 matching 9 bases. CDR3 length: 15 amino acids. Germline V CDR1 and CDR2: SGHTA, FQGNSA. J gave up 4 bases and V 5 bases, and 8 bases lay outside the gene matches.

The genes are TRBV7-2 and TRBJ2-1; D may be TRBD2 (6 bases). Trimming cost V 4 bases and J 2 bases, with 6 bases left between them. The CDR3 covers 13 residues. Per the germline V gene, CDR1 is SGHTA and CDR2 is FQGNSA. The CDR3 region has the DNA TGTGCCAGCAGCTGGGAGGCCTACAATGAGCAGTTCTTC. Its translation: CASSWEAYNEQFF.

The J gene is TRBJ1-1, the V gene TRBV21-1; whether TRBD1, the table's D call, matches the DNA was not checked. TRBV21-1 is noted as a pseudogene. This CDR3 is 18 amino acids long. The CDR3 DNA reads as TGTGCCAGCAGCAAAGCGGACAGCGGAGAGGGGAGAAACACTGAAGCTTTCTTT. The encoded protein is CASSKADSGEGRNTEAFF.

The genes are TRBV7-9 and TRBJ1-4; TRBD1 might be the D (6 bases). There are 14 residues in the CDR3. Germline V CDR1 and CDR2: SEHNR, FQNEAQ (reference sequence). The V end lost 5 bases, the J end lost 8 bases, and 15 bases lay between the germline ends. The CDR3 DNA sequence: TGTGCCAGCAGCCCCGGGACAAGTCGAGAAAAACTGTTTTTT. This translates into CASSPGTSREKLFF.

The rearrangement joins TRBV19 to TRBJ1-5, with TRBD1 as a possible D gene (5 bases). V lost 4 bases, J lost 3 bases, and 10 bases lay in between. The germline V gene encodes CDR1 LNHDA and CDR2 SQIVND (reference sequence). This CDR3 spans 14 amino acids. The CDR3 DNA follows: TGTGCCAGTAGTAGGGGCGGCTACAATCAGCCCCAGCATTTT. Translating gives CASSRGGYNQPQHF.

The gene calls are TRBV11-3 and TRBJ1-1; no firm D call. Trimming shortened V by 5 bases and J by 5 bases, and 9 bases separated the two germline ends. The CDR3 consists of 12 residues. Germline V gene sequence: CDR1 SGHNT, CDR2 YENEEA. CDR3 sequence: CASSAGDTEAFF. CDR3 in DNA: TGTGCCAGCAGCGCCGGGGATACTGAAGCTTTCTTT.

This clone was detected only a few times. The chain links TRBV7-2 to TRBJ1-5; D remains ambiguous. The germline V gene encodes CDR1 SGHTA and CDR2 FQGNSA. The V end lost 3 bases, the J end lost 0 bases, and 9 bases lay between the germline ends. This CDR3 is built from 15 residues. As DNA, the CDR3 is TGTGCCAGCAGCTTCTTCGGGAATAGCAATCAGCCCCAGCATTTT. Its protein is CASSFFGNSNQPQHF. The entire variable domain, with the rest obtained from reference TRBV7-2 and TRBJ1-5, is as follows: GAGVSQSPSNKVTEKGKDVELRCDPISGHTALYWYRQSLGQGLEFLIYFQGNSAPDKSGLPSDRFSAERTGGSVSTLTIQRTQQEDSAVYLCASSFFGNSNQPQHFGDGTRLSIL.

CDR3 in amino acids: CASSRGRGTEAFF. CDR3 nucleotide sequence: TGCGCCAGCAGCAGGGGGCGAGGCACTGAAGCTTTCTTT. The rearrangement joins TRBV4-3 to TRBJ1-1; TRBD1 matches 7 bases. The trim removed 5 bases at V and 4 bases at J, leaving 4 bases unmatched. Per the germline V gene, CDR1 is LGHNA and CDR2 is YSLEER. The CDR3 has 13 residues.

V usage is TRBV30 and J usage is TRBJ1-2, with a possible D match to TRBD1 (5 bases). Germline V gives CDR1 GTSNPN, CDR2 SVGIG (reference sequence). The germline V and J ends were trimmed by 4 bases and 4 bases, with 19 bases remaining between them. The CDR3 extends over 15 amino acids. The CDR3 nucleotides are TGTGCCTGGACGCCTGGCAGGGCGGATCTCTATGGCTACACCTTC. Translation gives CAWTPGRADLYGYTF.

The chain carries TRBV7-2 and TRBJ1-2; weak D call: TRBD1 (6 bases). Per the germline V gene, CDR1 is SGHTA and CDR2 is FQGNSA. V was clipped by 2 bases and J by 6 bases, with 10 bases between them. There are 13 residues in the CDR3. CDR3: CASSLNRADGYTF. CDR3 in DNA: TGTGCCAGCAGCTTAAACAGGGCGGATGGCTACACCTTC.

This chain uses TRBV5-6 with TRBJ1-3; 9 bases fit TRBD1. This CDR3 spans 13 amino acids. After removal of 4 bases from V and 8 bases from J, the junction contained 4 bases not matched to a gene. Germline CDR1 and CDR2: SGHDT and YYEEEE. CDR3 sequence (DNA): TGTGCCAGCAGCGGACAGGGGCGGGACACCATATATTTT. This translates into CASSGQGRDTIYF.

A single count supports this clone. The gene calls are TRBV2 and TRBJ1-6, with unresolved D. This CDR3 spans 18 amino acids. Deletions cut 2 bases from V and 0 bases from J, with 14 bases between. CDR1 SNHLY and CDR2 FYNNEI come from the germline V gene. CDR3 protein: CASSERSARSSYNSPLHF. For the CDR3, the DNA is TGTGCCAGCAGTGAACGGTCAGCTAGAAGCTCCTATAATTCACCCCTCCACTTT.

V gene TRBV27 combines with J gene TRBJ2-1; 13 bases are a match to TRBD2. V lost 5 bases to trimming and J lost 8 bases; unmatched junction nucleotides: 3. The CDR3 runs to 14 residues. Germline-derived CDR1 and CDR2 are MNHEY and SMNVEV (reference sequence). The CDR3 is CASSPGLAGDEQFF. Here the CDR3 DNA reads TGTGCCAGCAGTCCAGGACTAGCGGGGGATGAGCAGTTCTTC.

This clone has more than one count but fewer than ten. V usage is TRBV4-1 and J usage is TRBJ1-5, with D uncertain. Per germline, CDR1 MGHRA and CDR2 YSYEKL. The germline V and J ends were trimmed by 2 bases and 2 bases, with 7 bases remaining between them. This CDR3 spans 14 amino acids. The CDR3 nucleotides are TGCGCCAGCAGCCAACTTTCAGGCAATCAGCCCCAGCATTTT. Translated: CASSQLSGNQPQHF.

For the CDR3, the DNA is TGCGCCAGCAGCGCGCGGAGCCGAGCTAGCGGTAGCACAGATACGCAGTATTTT. Its protein is CASSARSRASGSTDTQYF. The V gene is TRBV4-1, the J gene TRBJ2-3; 7 bases agree with TRBD2. CDR3 length equals 18 residues. Trimming removed 5 bases from V and 0 bases from J; junction bases left unmatched: 14. The germline gives CDR1 MGHRA, CDR2 YSYEKL.

The V and J genes are TRBV6-6 and TRBJ2-5; D is perhaps TRBD1 (5 bases). V lost 8 bases to trimming and J lost 4 bases, with 14 bases between them. CDR3 length: 13 residues. Germline-derived CDR1 and CDR2 are MNHNY and SVGAGI (reference sequence). This chain's CDR3 is CASHGALGETQYF. The CDR3 DNA follows: TGTGCCAGCCATGGGGCATTGGGAGAGACCCAGTACTTC.

The chain recombines TRBV4-3 with TRBJ2-1; 12 bases agree with TRBD2. The length of the CDR3 is 17 residues. The junction had 4 bases not matched to a gene; V was cut back by 0 bases and J by 4 bases. Germline assignment: CDR1 LGHNA and CDR2 YSLEER. CDR3 DNA: TGCGCCAGCAGCCAAGAAGGACTAGCGGGGACTTACAATGAGCAGTTCTTC. Translating gives CASSQEGLAGTYNEQFF.

The CDR3 DNA sequence: TGTGCCAGCAGCTGGGAGTGGTGGCAGGGGACCAAAGGAGCTTTCTTT. It encodes CASSWEWWQGTKGAFF. The rearrangement uses TRBV28 and TRBJ1-1; D might be TRBD1 (6 bases). This CDR3 contains 16 residues. The V and J ends lost 6 bases and 10 bases respectively, with 27 bases between them. Germline lookup yields CDR1 MDHEN and CDR2 SYDVKM.

This sequence joins TRBV5-1 and TRBJ2-1, with D unresolved. Germline V gene sequence: CDR1 SGHRS, CDR2 YFSETQ. V was pared by 2 bases and J by 3 bases, with 12 bases between. The CDR3 has 15 amino acids. CDR3 amino acids: CASSFRQTRYNEQFF. The CDR3 coding sequence is TGCGCCAGCAGCTTCCGTCAAACTCGCTACAATGAGCAGTTCTTC. Filled out from reference TRBV5-1 and TRBJ2-1, the complete variable domain reads KAGVTQTPRYLIKTRGQQVTLSCSPISGHRSVSWYQQTPGQGLQFLFEYFSETQRNKGNFPGRFSGRQFSNSRSEMNVSTLELGDSALYLCASSFRQTRYNEQFFGPGTRLTVL.

The chain employs TRBV7-3 and TRBJ2-5, with D tentatively TRBD2 (6 bases). The CDR3 is 15 residues long. Trimming pared 2 bases from V and 1 base from J, leaving 11 bases between. Germline values: CDR1 SGHTA, CDR2 FQGTGA. The DNA of the CDR3 is TGTGCCAGCAGCTTATTCTCGGGGGTCCAAGAGACCCAGTACTTC. Translated: CASSLFSGVQETQYF. The whole variable domain, filled in from reference TRBV7-3 and TRBJ2-5, reads GAGVSQTPSNKVTEKGKYVELRCDPISGHTALYWYRQSLGQGPEFLIYFQGTGAADDSGLPNDRFFAVRPEGSVSTLKIQRTERGDSAVYLCASSLFSGVQETQYFGPGTRLLVL.